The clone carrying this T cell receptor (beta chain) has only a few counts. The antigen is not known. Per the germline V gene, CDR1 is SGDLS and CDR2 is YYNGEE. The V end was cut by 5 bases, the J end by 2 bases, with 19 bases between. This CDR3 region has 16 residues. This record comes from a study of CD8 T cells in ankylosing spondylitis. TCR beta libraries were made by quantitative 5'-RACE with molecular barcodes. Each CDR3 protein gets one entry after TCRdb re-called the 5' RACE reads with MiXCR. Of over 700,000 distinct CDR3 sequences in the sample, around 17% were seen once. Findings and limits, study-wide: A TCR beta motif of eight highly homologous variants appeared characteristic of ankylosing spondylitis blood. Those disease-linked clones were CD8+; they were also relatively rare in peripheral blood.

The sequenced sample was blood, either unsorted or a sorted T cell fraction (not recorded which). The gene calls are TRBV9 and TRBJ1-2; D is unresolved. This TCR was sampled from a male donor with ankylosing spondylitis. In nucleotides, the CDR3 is TGTGCCAGCAGTCCAACAAGTTCCCAAGTCAACTATGGCTACACCTTC. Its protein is CASSPTSSQVNYGYTF.